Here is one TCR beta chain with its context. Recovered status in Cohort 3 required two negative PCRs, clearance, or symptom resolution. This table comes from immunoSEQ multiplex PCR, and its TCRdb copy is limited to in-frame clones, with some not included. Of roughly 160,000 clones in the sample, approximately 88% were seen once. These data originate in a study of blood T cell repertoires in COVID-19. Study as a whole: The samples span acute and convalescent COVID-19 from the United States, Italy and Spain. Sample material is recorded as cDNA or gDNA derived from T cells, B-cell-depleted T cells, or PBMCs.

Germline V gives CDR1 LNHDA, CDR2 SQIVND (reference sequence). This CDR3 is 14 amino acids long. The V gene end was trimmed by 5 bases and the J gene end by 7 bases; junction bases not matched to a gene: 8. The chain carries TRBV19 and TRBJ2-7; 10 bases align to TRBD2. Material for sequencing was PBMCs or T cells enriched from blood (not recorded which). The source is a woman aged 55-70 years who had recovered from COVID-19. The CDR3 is CASSSLAGVVEQYF. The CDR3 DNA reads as TGTGCCAGTAGTTCCCTAGCGGGAGTTGTGGAGCAGTACTTC.